The 27 T cell receptor beta chains reported below all come from one sample, sequenced in a study of technical replicates of blood from several donors. Method: immunoSEQ multiplex PCR; TCRdb's copy keeps in-frame clones and lacks some. The sample holds tens of thousands of clones, approximately 96% seen once. Specimen: T cells isolated from PBMCs. These receptors originate from a human donor in good health.

The chain is built from TRBV7-2 and TRBJ1-5; D call uncertain. Germline V gene lookup returns CDR1 SGHTA and CDR2 FQGNSA. This CDR3 comprises 15 residues. Trimming pared 7 bases from V and 0 bases from J, leaving 13 bases between. CDR3 in DNA: TGTGCCAGCACCTTGAACGGGAATAGCAATCAGCCCCAGCATTTT. Amino acids: CASTLNGNSNQPQHF.

The gene calls are TRBV5-4 and TRBJ2-3, with 7 bases lining up with TRBD2. Trimming removed 4 bases from V and 2 bases from J; junction bases left unmatched: 4. Per the germline V gene, CDR1 is SGHNT and CDR2 is YYREEE (reference sequence). CDR3 length: 14 amino acids. CDR3 protein: CASSLRDYTDTQYF. DNA for the CDR3: TGTGCCAGCAGCCTCCGGGACTACACAGATACGCAGTATTTT.

V and J are TRBV7-3 and TRBJ2-7, with a possible D match to TRBD2 (5 bases). Per the germline V gene, CDR1 is SGHTA and CDR2 is FQGTGA. CDR3 length: 14 amino acids. Trimming left V 7 bases short and J 3 bases short, with 16 bases between. CDR3 bases: TGTGCCAGCACCCGGAGGCCCCTATTCTACGAGCAGTACTTC. Its translation is CASTRRPLFYEQYF. The variable domain in full, completed from reference TRBV7-3 and TRBJ2-7, reads GAGVSQTPSNKVTEKGKYVELRCDPISGHTALYWYRQSLGQGPEFLIYFQGTGAADDSGLPNDRFFAVRPEGSVSTLKIQRTERGDSAVYLCASTRRPLFYEQYFGPGTRLTVT.

The chain recombines TRBV28 with TRBJ2-7; D might be TRBD2 (5 bases). V dropped 5 bases and J dropped 9 bases, with 20 bases sitting between them. This CDR3 has 14 residues. The germline V gene encodes CDR1 MDHEN and CDR2 SYDVKM. Here the CDR3 DNA reads TGTGCCAGCAGTCAGCCGGGCACAAGCGCGGGGCAGTACTTC. This translates into CASSQPGTSAGQYF.

This clone was found once. The chain's CDR3 is CASSPRTSGPQETQYF. The CDR3 region has the DNA TGCGCCAGCAGCCCCCGGACTAGCGGGCCCCAAGAGACCCAGTACTTC. The chain employs TRBV5-1 and TRBJ2-5; 11 bases are a match to TRBD2. The CDR3 is 16 residues long. CDR1 and CDR2 from the germline V gene are SGHRS and YFSETQ. Losses at the gene ends were 4 bases for V and 1 base for J; bases not matched to a gene: 6.

The gene calls are TRBV7-9 and TRBJ2-2; TRBD1 matches at 8 bases. Germline-derived CDR1 and CDR2 are SEHNR and FQNEAQ (reference sequence). The V segment lost 5 bases and the J segment 5 bases; nucleotides outside the gene matches: 10. The CDR3 spans 16 residues. CDR3 region: CASSQTTGVVTGELFF. The CDR3 nucleotides are TGTGCCAGCAGCCAAACGACAGGGGTCGTAACCGGGGAGCTGTTTTTT. Variable domain in full (rest from reference TRBV7-9 and TRBJ2-2): DTGVSQNPRHKITKRGQNVTFRCDPISEHNRLYWYRQTLGQGPEFLTYFQNEAQLEKSRLLSDRFSAERPKGSFSTLEIQRTEQGDSAMYLCASSQTTGVVTGELFFGEGSRLTVL.

The chain has TRBV11-3 and TRBJ2-7; 8 bases align to TRBD1. The CDR3 is 16 amino acids. After removal of 4 bases from V and 0 bases from J, the junction contained 8 bases not matched to a gene. The germline gives CDR1 SGHNT, CDR2 YENEEA. The CDR3 coding sequence is TGTGCCAGCAGCTCGGTAGACAGGGGCGGCTCCTACGAGCAGTACTTC. It translates to CASSSVDRGGSYEQYF.

V gene TRBV4-1 combines with J gene TRBJ1-1; D is unresolved. Germline V gives CDR1 MGHRA, CDR2 YSYEKL. The germline V and J ends were trimmed by 5 bases and 1 base, with 14 bases remaining between them. This CDR3 contains 15 residues. The CDR3, as DNA: TGCGCCAGCAGCGGACGCACTGAGGGGAACACTGAAGCTTTCTTT. This codes for CASSGRTEGNTEAFF.

Comment on this clone: Other DNA variants within this sample encode the same CDR3. The V call is TRBV18, the J call TRBJ2-7; D may be TRBD1 (6 bases). CDR1 and CDR2 from the germline V gene are KGHSH and LQKENI. There are 13 residues in the CDR3. V lost 3 bases and J lost 1, with 7 bases in between. CDR3 region: CASSPDRSYEQYF. CDR3 DNA: TGTGCCAGCTCACCTGACAGGTCCTACGAGCAGTACTTC.

This clone was recorded only once. J is TRBJ2-1 and V is TRBV6-4; perhaps TRBD2 as D (5 bases). The V gene's germline CDR1 is MRHNA and CDR2 SNTAGT. V lost 2 bases and J lost 4, with 12 bases in between. The CDR3 loop spans 15 amino acids. The DNA of the CDR3 is TGTGCCAGCAGTGACGTCCGGGGTCCTTACAATGAGCAGTTCTTC. Its protein is CASSDVRGPYNEQFF.

As to this clone: One end of the junction does not line up with germline, which may come from a read error. The J gene is TRBJ1-5, the V gene TRBV2; 7 nucleotides match TRBD1. CDR1 is SNHLY and CDR2 is FYNNEI in the germline V gene. The CDR3 totals 12 residues. In DNA, the CDR3 is TGCTCTACATCGCAGGGGGGTGAGCCCCAGCATTTT. As protein: CSTSQGGEPQHF.

The chain carries TRBV9 and TRBJ2-7; 10 nucleotides align to TRBD1. The CDR3 is 17 residues long. Unmatched junction bases numbered 16, after V lost 4 bases and J lost 6 bases. From germline, CDR1 is SGDLS and CDR2 YYNGEE. The chain's CDR3 is CASSTPQVGTGVCEQYF. CDR3 nucleotide sequence: TGTGCCAGCAGCACTCCCCAGGTGGGGACAGGGGTTTGCGAGCAGTACTTC.

The chain recombines TRBV6-5 with TRBJ1-1; the D gene is possibly TRBD1 (5 bases). This CDR3 has 15 residues. Looked up from germline, CDR1 is MNHEY and CDR2 is SVGAGI. The ends were cut back, 5 bases at V and 0 bases at J, with 13 bases in the middle. The CDR3: CASSRGRTLNTEAFF. Here the CDR3 DNA reads TGTGCCAGCAGTCGAGGCAGGACATTGAACACTGAAGCTTTCTTT.

V is TRBV11-2 and J is TRBJ1-2; the D gene is possibly TRBD1 (6 bases). This CDR3 spans 14 amino acids. Trimming removed 5 bases from V and 3 bases from J, with 13 bases in between. Germline V CDR1 and CDR2: SGHAT, FQNNGV. In DNA, the CDR3 is TGTGCCAGCAGCACGGGACACGAATACTATGGCTACACCTTC. This translates into CASSTGHEYYGYTF.

The J gene is TRBJ1-1, the V gene TRBV21-1. TRBV21-1 is described as a pseudogene. CDR3 length equals 16 residues. CDR3 coding DNA: TGTGCCAGCAGCAAAGGAAAGGCCGGGGGGAACACTGAAGCTTTCTTT. Translating gives CASSKGKAGGNTEAFF.

This chain links TRBV5-1 with TRBJ1-4; the match to TRBD1 covers 8 bases. The germline gives CDR1 SGHRS, CDR2 YFSETQ. V lost 4 bases to trimming and J lost 8 bases; unmatched junction nucleotides: 7. The CDR3 runs to 14 residues. Written as DNA, the CDR3 is TGCGCCAGCAGCGTCGGACAGGGTCAAGAAAAACTGTTTTTT. Translation: CASSVGQGQEKLFF.

The J gene is TRBJ2-7, the V gene TRBV6-1; no firm D call. Deletions cut 2 bases from V and 2 bases from J, with 16 bases between. Germline V CDR1 and CDR2: MNHNS, SASEGT. There are 16 residues in the CDR3. CDR3 DNA sequence: TGTGCCAGCAGTGAATTAATGGAGACTGCAGCCTACGAGCAGTACTTC. This encodes CASSELMETAAYEQYF.

The chain couples TRBV7-8 to TRBJ2-7; D not resolved. The germline gives CDR1 SGHVS, CDR2 FQNEAQ. Trimming removed 0 bases at V and 5 bases at J, with 11 bases between. CDR3 length: 14 amino acids. CDR3 loop: CASSLAPRGNEQYF. The CDR3 nucleotides are TGTGCCAGCAGCTTAGCCCCTCGAGGCAACGAGCAGTACTTC. The full variable domain, with the rest looked up from reference TRBV7-8 and TRBJ2-7, is GAGVSQSPRYKVAKRGQDVALRCDPISGHVSLFWYQQALGQGPEFLTYFQNEAQLDKSGLPSDRFFAERPEGSVSTLKIQRTQQEDSAVYLCASSLAPRGNEQYFGPGTRLTVT.

The CDR3 coding sequence is TGTGCCAGCAGTTTAGCCGTAGCGGGAGGCGATGAGCAGTTCTTC. Its translation: CASSLAVAGGDEQFF. The chain is built from TRBV28 and TRBJ2-1; 10 bases are a match to TRBD2. The V gene's germline CDR1 is MDHEN and CDR2 SYDVKM. The CDR3 is 15 amino acids. J lost 8 bases, V lost 2 bases, and 6 bases had no gene match.

V gene TRBV6-4 combines with J gene TRBJ2-7, with TRBD1 matching 9 bases. V trimming: 3 bases; J trimming: 2 bases; junction bases outside the gene matches: 2. Germline-derived CDR1 and CDR2 are MRHNA and SNTAGT. The CDR3 totals 14 residues. The CDR3 nucleotides read TGTGCCAGCAGTGAGGGGACAGGGACCTACGAGCAGTACTTC. The encoded protein is CASSEGTGTYEQYF.

The chain carries TRBV6-4 and TRBJ2-1, with 9 nucleotides matching TRBD2. J gave up 8 bases and V 4 bases, and 3 bases lay outside the gene matches. In germline, CDR1 is MRHNA, CDR2 SNTAGT. This CDR3 spans 13 amino acids. The CDR3 DNA reads as TGTGCCAGCAGTGGGGGACTAGCCGATGAGCAGTTCTTC. Encoded protein: CASSGGLADEQFF.

The chain recombines TRBV5-4 with TRBJ2-2; D is ambiguous. V lost 2 bases and J 6 bases, leaving 8 bases between the germline ends. The CDR3 is 13 residues long. Germline V gene data show CDR1 as SGHNT and CDR2 as YYREEE (reference sequence). CDR3 amino acids: CASSFTASGELFF. As DNA, the CDR3 is TGTGCCAGCAGCTTTACTGCGTCCGGGGAGCTGTTTTTT. Combining the CDR3 with reference TRBV5-4 and TRBJ2-2 gives the whole variable domain ETGVTQSPTHLIKTRGQQVTLRCSSQSGHNTVSWYQQALGQGPQFIFQYYREEENGRGNFPPRFSGLQFPNYSSELNVNALELDDSALYLCASSFTASGELFFGEGSRLTVL.

V is TRBV9 and J is TRBJ2-3; 9 bases map to TRBD2. J gave up 3 bases and V 4 bases, and 9 bases lay outside the gene matches. The CDR3 has 16 residues. Germline-derived CDR1 and CDR2 are SGDLS and YYNGEE. CDR3 sequence (DNA): TGTGCCAGCAGCTTCCTCAGCGGGGGGCCGACAGATACGCAGTATTTT. This sequence encodes CASSFLSGGPTDTQYF.

This clone was recorded once. V gene TRBV4-1 combines with J gene TRBJ2-1, with 9 bases that match TRBD2. This CDR3 has 13 amino acids. V dropped 6 bases and J dropped 5; count of bases not matched to a gene: 2. Germline loops: CDR1 MGHRA, CDR2 YSYEKL. CDR3: CASRLAGDNEQFF. DNA of the CDR3: TGCGCCAGCAGGTTAGCGGGAGACAATGAGCAGTTCTTC.

V is TRBV2 and J is TRBJ2-1; D possibly corresponds to TRBD2 (6 bases). From germline, CDR1 is SNHLY and CDR2 FYNNEI. CDR3 length equals 12 residues. V was pared by 7 bases and J by 10 bases, with 14 bases between. CDR3 DNA: TGTGCCAGCACGAGAGGGGCGGGGGAGCAGTTCTTC. It is translated as CASTRGAGEQFF.

The chain has TRBV7-9 and TRBJ2-5, with 8 bases aligning to TRBD2. From germline, CDR1 is SEHNR and CDR2 FQNEAQ (reference sequence). This CDR3 region has 14 residues. The trim removed 0 bases at V and 3 bases at J, leaving 0 bases unmatched. DNA for the CDR3: TGTGCCAGCAGCTTAGCCGGGAGGGAAGAGACCCAGTACTTC. This sequence encodes CASSLAGREETQYF.

V usage is TRBV6-6 and J usage is TRBJ2-1; 7 positions agree with TRBD1. The CDR3 is made up of 12 amino acids. V shed 4 bases, J shed 8 bases, and the junction held 2 bases outside the gene matches. CDR1 and CDR2 (germline): MNHNY, SVGAGI (reference sequence). For the CDR3, the DNA is TGTGCCAGCAGTTCCGACAGGGATGAGCAGTTCTTC. Translated: CASSSDRDEQFF.